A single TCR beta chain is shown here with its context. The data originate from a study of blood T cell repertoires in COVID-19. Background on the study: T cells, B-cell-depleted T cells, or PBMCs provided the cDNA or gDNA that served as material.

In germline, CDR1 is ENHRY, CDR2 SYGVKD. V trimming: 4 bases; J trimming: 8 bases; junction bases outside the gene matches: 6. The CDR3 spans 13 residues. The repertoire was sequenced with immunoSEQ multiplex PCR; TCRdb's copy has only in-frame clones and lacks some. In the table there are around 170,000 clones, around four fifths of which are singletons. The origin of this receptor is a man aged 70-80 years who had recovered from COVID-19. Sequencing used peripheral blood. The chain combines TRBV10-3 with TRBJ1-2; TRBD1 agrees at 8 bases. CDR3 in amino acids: CAISVGQGRGYTF. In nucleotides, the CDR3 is TGTGCCATCAGTGTTGGACAGGGCCGGGGCTACACCTTC.